A single sample gave rise to the 18 T cell receptor beta chains below, sequenced in a study of T cell clonality in common variable immunodeficiency. Study-wide points: Reportedly, TCR beta sequences from common variable immunodeficiency showed fewer deletions and N-nucleotide insertions.

Assay used: immunoSEQ multiplex PCR; TCRdb lists only in-frame clones, some missing. The sample shows 25,000 to 35,000 clones, none of them appearing just once. Antigen specificity for these receptors is unknown. Input material: peripheral blood mononuclear cells. Every receptor here comes from a human donor with common variable immunodeficiency.

About this clone itself: The read finishes 3 residues shy of the CDR3 end, and the germline J gene is used to complete it. The J gene is TRBJ1-2, the V gene TRBV19; D ambiguous. The CDR3 loop spans 13 amino acids. V shed 3 bases and J shed 4 bases, with 9 bases lying between them. Per germline, CDR1 LNHDA and CDR2 SQIVND (reference sequence). CDR3 DNA (partial): TGTGCCAGTAGTATGGGCAGAGGCTATGGC. This sequence encodes CASSMGRGYG. The whole CDR3 reads CASSMGRGYGYTF. The full variable domain, completed using reference TRBV19 and TRBJ1-2, is DGGITQSPKYLFRKEGQNVTLSCEQNLNHDAMYWYRQDPGQGLRLIYYSQIVNDFQKGDIAEGYSVSREKKESFPLTVTSAQKNPTAFYLCASSMGRGYGYTFGSGTRLTVV.

With regard to this clone: The CDR3 end is not reached by the read, which stops 3 residues before it; the germline J gene fills it in. V gene TRBV20-1 combines with J gene TRBJ2-7, with unresolved D. The CDR3 covers 14 residues. The V end lost 7 bases, the J end lost 0 bases, and 16 bases lay between the germline ends. Germline V gene lookup returns CDR1 DFQATT and CDR2 SNEGSKA (reference sequence). The CDR3 loop reads CSVRRAGDSYEQYF. The sequenced part of the CDR3 DNA is TGCAGTGTCCGTAGGGCAGGAGACTCCTACGAG.

This clone has just a few counts. The CDR3 DNA, read in part, is TGTGCCAGTAGTTTCTTCGTGGGACAGGGGATGGATGGC. Protein product: CASSFFVGQGMDG. The full-length CDR3 reads as CASSFFVGQGMDGYTF. The chain recombines TRBV19 with TRBJ1-2, with 10 bases identical to TRBD1. The read terminates 3 residues before the CDR3 end, so the remaining end is supplied by the germline J gene. CDR1 and CDR2 from the germline V gene are LNHDA and SQIVND (reference sequence). The CDR3 covers 16 residues. J lost 6 bases, V lost 5 bases, and 12 bases had no gene match. Full variable domain (outside the CDR3, taken from reference TRBV19 and TRBJ1-2): DGGITQSPKYLFRKEGQNVTLSCEQNLNHDAMYWYRQDPGQGLRLIYYSQIVNDFQKGDIAEGYSVSREKKESFPLTVTSAQKNPTAFYLCASSFFVGQGMDGYTFGSGTRLTVV.

This clone was detected only a few times. The sequenced CDR3 bases are TGTGCCAGCTCAAGCATACAGGGGAGAACCTACAATGAG. This sequence encodes CASSSIQGRTYNE. The entire CDR3 reads CASSSIQGRTYNEQFF. This chain joins TRBV18 and TRBJ2-1, with 7 bases lining up with TRBD1. The read ends 3 residues early relative to the CDR3; the germline J gene fills the gap. Germline assignment: CDR1 KGHSH and CDR2 LQKENI. The CDR3 consists of 16 residues. The V gene end was trimmed by 5 bases and the J gene end by 2 bases; junction bases not matched to a gene: 9.

This clone was counted a few times. The read finishes 3 residues shy of the CDR3 end, and the germline J gene is used to complete it. This chain links TRBV19 with TRBJ2-1; weak D call: TRBD2 (5 bases). V was clipped by 7 bases and J by 0 bases, with 10 bases between them. This CDR3 is built from 14 residues. CDR1 and CDR2 (germline): LNHDA, SQIVND (reference sequence). CDR3 protein: CASTRGSSYNEQFF. The DNA read from the CDR3 is TGTGCCAGTACAAGAGGGTCCTCCTACAATGAG.

This clone occurred many times. Sequencing ends 3 residues short of the CDR3 end; the germline J gene provides the rest. The gene calls are TRBV5-6 and TRBJ2-3; the match to TRBD1 covers 9 bases. CDR1 is SGHDT, CDR2 YYEEEE, per germline. V lost 5 bases to trimming and J lost 3 bases; unmatched junction nucleotides: 7. This CDR3 contains 15 residues. CDR3 protein: CASRLHRGLTDTQYF. CDR3 DNA, as far as it was read: TGTGCCAGCAGATTACACAGGGGGCTGACAGATACG.

With regard to this clone: The read ends 3 residues shy of where the CDR3 ends; the end is completed using the germline J gene. This rearrangement joins TRBV2 to TRBJ1-4; possibly TRBD1 for D (6 bases). The ends were cut back, 0 bases at V and 8 bases at J, with 10 bases in the middle. Germline V gives CDR1 SNHLY, CDR2 FYNNEI. The CDR3 contains 14 residues. CDR3 bases read: TGTGCCAGCAGTGAAGCGCTCCAGGGGGAAAAA. This encodes CASSEALQGEK. The CDR3 in its entirety is CASSEALQGEKLFF. The whole variable domain, filled in from reference TRBV2 and TRBJ1-4, reads EPEVTQTPSHQVTQMGQEVILRCVPISNHLYFYWYRQILGQKVEFLVSFYNNEISEKSEIFDDQFSVERPDGSNFTLKIRSTKLEDSAMYFCASSEALQGEKLFFGSGTQLSVL.

This clone appeared many times. The observed sequence ends 3 residues before the CDR3 terminus, with the missing tail filled in from the germline J gene. This chain connects TRBV10-3 to TRBJ2-1, with 10 bases identical to TRBD1. The V segment lost 4 bases and the J segment 8 bases; nucleotides outside the gene matches: 11. CDR3 length: 16 residues. Per the germline V gene, CDR1 is ENHRY and CDR2 is SYGVKD. The sequenced part of the CDR3 DNA is TGTGCCATCAGTGCGGAGCGCGGGACAGGGGACGATGAG. Translated: CAISAERGTGDDE. The complete CDR3 sequence is CAISAERGTGDDEQFF.

This clone turned up a few times. The CDR3 end falls 3 residues outside the read, so it is completed with the germline J gene. The chain links TRBV19 to TRBJ2-1, with a weak D call TRBD1 (8 bases). V lost 5 bases, J lost 6 bases, and 17 bases lay in between. The CDR3 is made up of 15 amino acids. CDR1 and CDR2 from the germline V gene are LNHDA and SQIVND (reference sequence). The CDR3 bases that were read are TGTGCCAGTAGTCCCCGGACAGGGAGGGGCAATGAG. This gives the protein CASSPRTGRGNE. The complete CDR3 protein is CASSPRTGRGNEQFF.

The table lists this clone with a few counts. The read comes to an end 3 residues before the CDR3 does, leaving the germline J gene to fill in the end. The chain recombines TRBV6-2 or TRBV6-3 with TRBJ1-2; weak D call: TRBD1 (5 bases). The germline V and J ends were trimmed by 0 bases and 6 bases, with 17 bases remaining between them. Germline V gives CDR1 MNHEY, CDR2 SVGEGT. The CDR3 contains 16 residues. The CDR3 DNA, read in part, is TGTGCCAGCAGTTACTCGCCTCAGGGTGATTCTGATGGC. Residues: CASSYSPQGDSDG. In full, the CDR3 reads CASSYSPQGDSDGYTF.

This clone was found many times. Read data end 3 residues before the CDR3 end; the end is taken from the germline J gene. The chain couples TRBV20-1 to TRBJ1-2; weak D call: TRBD1 (5 bases). The CDR3 spans 12 residues. Germline V gene lookup returns CDR1 DFQATT and CDR2 SNEGSKA (reference sequence). The V end lost 7 bases, the J end lost 4 bases, and 13 bases lay between the germline ends. CDR3: CSGHRKSYGYTF. CDR3 bases read: TGCAGTGGTCACAGGAAATCCTATGGC.

As to this clone: The CDR3 end lies 3 residues beyond the end of the read and is filled in from the germline J gene. The V and J genes are TRBV7-6 and TRBJ2-1; 11 bases match TRBD2. V shed 1 base, J shed 8 bases, and the junction held 10 bases outside the gene matches. The CDR3 consists of 17 residues. The germline V gene encodes CDR1 SGHVS and CDR2 FNYEAQ. The sequenced CDR3 bases are TGTGCCAGCAGCTTAGGTACGGGGAGACTAGCGGGGTATGAG. Translation gives CASSLGTGRLAGYE. Given in full, the CDR3 is CASSLGTGRLAGYEQFF. Using reference TRBV7-6 and TRBJ2-1 for the parts outside the CDR3, the full variable domain is GAGVSQSPRYKVTKRGQDVALRCDPISGHVSLYWYRQALGQGPEFLTYFNYEAQQDKSGLPNDRFSAERPEGSISTLTIQRTEQRDSAMYRCASSLGTGRLAGYEQFFGPGTRLTVL.

The table lists this clone with many counts. Coverage ceases 3 residues before the CDR3 finishes, and the germline J gene fills in the end. V is TRBV20-1 and J is TRBJ2-3; D uncertain. Germline V gene lookup returns CDR1 DFQATT and CDR2 SNEGSKA (reference sequence). This CDR3 contains 16 residues. The germline V and J ends were trimmed by 6 bases and 0 bases, with 19 bases remaining between them. The CDR3 spells CSASLWVAASTDTQYF. The sequenced CDR3 bases are TGCAGTGCGTCCCTTTGGGTCGCGGCTAGCACAGATACG.

This clone was found many times. The read gets to within 3 residues of the CDR3 end, and the germline J gene fills in the rest. V usage is TRBV28 and J usage is TRBJ1-2, with 9 bases lining up with TRBD1. This CDR3 has 17 residues. Per the germline V gene, CDR1 is MDHEN and CDR2 is SYDVKM. Trimming cost V 4 bases and J 0 bases; bases outside gene matches: 9. The CDR3 loop is CASSSQGTGTTNYGYTF. The sequenced part of the CDR3 DNA is TGTGCCAGCAGTTCTCAAGGGACAGGGACGACTAACTATGGC.

For this clone: The read ends 3 residues shy of where the CDR3 ends; the end is completed using the germline J gene. The genes are TRBV7-9 and TRBJ1-2, with TRBD1 matching over 7 bases. There are 14 residues in the CDR3. J gave up 4 bases and V 5 bases, and 7 bases lay outside the gene matches. Per germline, CDR1 SEHNR and CDR2 FQNEAQ (reference sequence). The DNA read from the CDR3 is TGTGCCAGCAGCCCGACAGGGTCCGGCTATGGC. This translates into CASSPTGSGYG. From start to end, the CDR3 is CASSPTGSGYGYTF.

This clone was seen more than once but under ten times. The missing CDR3 end, 3 residues past where the read stops, is filled in from the germline J gene. The V gene is TRBV6-2 or TRBV6-3, the J gene TRBJ1-2; possibly TRBD1 for D (6 bases). CDR3 length: 14 residues. Germline CDR1 is MNHEY and CDR2 is SVGEGT. CDR3 sequence: CASSSTGGLGGYTF. The DNA read from the CDR3 is TGTGCCAGCAGTTCCACCGGGGGGCTGGGAGGC.

This clone was detected a few times. The CDR3 end lies 3 residues beyond the end of the read and is filled in from the germline J gene. This rearrangement joins TRBV6-1 to TRBJ2-7, with 8 bases identical to TRBD1. With 1 base clipped from V and 5 bases from J, the junction kept 7 bases outside the gene matches. The CDR3 extends over 15 amino acids. Germline V lookup: CDR1 MNHNS, CDR2 SASEGT. Incomplete CDR3 DNA: TGTGCCAGCAGTGAAGGGACAGGGCTTAGGAACGAG. It specifies CASSEGTGLRNE. In full, the CDR3 reads CASSEGTGLRNEQYF.

This clone was observed a few times. The read ends 3 residues early relative to the CDR3; the germline J gene fills the gap. The genes are TRBV5-1 and TRBJ2-3, with 8 positions matching TRBD2. The V gene end was trimmed by 1 base and the J gene end by 2 bases; junction bases not matched to a gene: 3. The CDR3 loop spans 15 amino acids. The germline V gene encodes CDR1 SGHRS and CDR2 YFSETQ. The CDR3 bases that were read are TGCGCCAGCAGCTTGAGGCGGGGGGACACAGATACG. The encoded protein is CASSLRRGDTDT. The CDR3 in its entirety is CASSLRRGDTDTQYF. Supplemented by reference TRBV5-1 and TRBJ2-3, the full variable domain reads KAGVTQTPRYLIKTRGQQVTLSCSPISGHRSVSWYQQTPGQGLQFLFEYFSETQRNKGNFPGRFSGRQFSNSRSEMNVSTLELGDSALYLCASSLRRGDTDTQYFGPGTRLTVL.